The rows below give T cell receptor beta chains drawn from one sample of a study of T cell responses to AZD1222 COVID-19 vaccine. This table comes from immunoSEQ multiplex PCR, and its TCRdb copy is limited to in-frame clones, with some not included. The sample lists around 110,000 clones; roughly 90% were seen once. The sample was peripheral blood, taken on day 0 of AZD1222 vaccination. These receptors were collected from an adult in good health. The CDR3 runs from the conserved cysteine through the conserved F or W. The D gene is left open where the match is weak. Rows may omit the clone size; those that give it use once, few, many or a size class.

j_gene	d_gene	v_gene	abundance	CDR3aa	CDR3nt
TRBJ1-2	TRBD1	TRBV19	-	CASSIGGGSDFYGYTF	TGTGCCAGTAGTATAGGAGGGGGCAGTGACTTCTATGGCTACACCTTC
TRBJ1-5	-	TRBV7-2	-	CASSRQEGQPQHF	TGTGCCAGCAGCCGACAAGAGGGGCAGCCCCAGCATTTT
TRBJ2-7	TRBD1	TRBV30	-	CAWSGGQGYHEQYF	TGTGCCTGGAGTGGGGGACAGGGATACCACGAGCAGTACTTC
TRBJ2-6	-	TRBV4-1	-	CASSSVGAGGANVLTF	TGCGCCAGCAGCTCGGTTGGGGCCGGTGGGGCCAACGTCCTGACTTTC
TRBJ1-6	-	TRBV5-1	-	CASSLDSFNNSPLHF	TGCGCCAGCAGCTTGGATAGCTTCAATAATTCACCCCTCCACTTT
TRBJ1-6	TRBD1	TRBV11-2	once	CASSQDRESYNSPLHF	TGTGCCAGCAGCCAGGACAGGGAGTCCTATAATTCACCCCTCCACTTT
TRBJ1-2	TRBD1	TRBV19	few	CASSTRTGANGYTF	TGTGCCAGTAGTACCCGGACAGGGGCGAACGGCTACACCTTC
TRBJ2-1	-	TRBV12-3/TRBV12-4	-	CASSTGNEQFF	TGTGCCAGCAGTACGGGAAATGAGCAGTTCTTC
TRBJ2-7	TRBD2	TRBV19	-	CASSTILAGGSYEQYF	TGTGCCAGTAGTACAATTCTAGCGGGAGGCTCCTACGAGCAGTACTTC
TRBJ2-3	TRBD1	TRBV5-8	-	CASSPRTGTDTQYF	TGTGCCAGCAGCCCCAGGACAGGGACAGATACGCAGTATTTT
TRBJ2-5	-	TRBV6-5	once	CASAQQETQYF	TGTGCCAGCGCCCAACAAGAGACCCAGTACTTC
TRBJ2-7	TRBD1	TRBV25-1	-	CASRRQGVSYEQYF	TGTGCCAGCAGAAGACAGGGAGTATCCTACGAGCAGTACTTC
TRBJ2-3	TRBD2	TRBV2	-	CAAGGRGSTDTQYF	TGTGCCGCGGGGGGGCGGGGTAGCACAGATACGCAGTATTTT
TRBJ2-5	-	TRBV28	-	CASSLGGGKAETQYF	TGTGCCAGCAGTTTAGGGGGCGGGAAGGCAGAGACCCAGTACTTC
TRBJ2-1	TRBD2	TRBV5-1	-	CASSFTGTSGSVVYNEQFF	TGCGCCAGCAGCTTTACCGGGACTAGCGGGAGTGTGGTTTACAATGAGCAGTTCTTC
TRBJ2-3	TRBD2	TRBV7-2	-	CASSYIAGATDTQYF	TGTGCCAGCAGCTACATAGCGGGAGCAACAGATACGCAGTATTTT
TRBJ2-7	TRBD2	TRBV7-3	-	CASSSTGASGRAEQYF	TGTGCCAGCAGCTCGACTGGGGCTAGCGGGAGGGCCGAGCAGTACTTC
TRBJ2-3	TRBD2	TRBV5-6	-	CASSLFGGRLWDTQYF	TGTGCCAGCAGCTTGTTCGGCGGGAGGCTGTGGGATACGCAGTATTTT
TRBJ1-6	-	TRBV5-1	-	CASSDPSGGTNSPLHF	TGCGCCAGCAGCGACCCGTCTGGGGGGACGAATTCACCCCTCCACTTT
TRBJ1-2	TRBD1	TRBV5-8	-	CASSVTGNYGYTF	TGTGCCAGCAGCGTGACAGGGAACTATGGCTACACCTTC
TRBJ1-5	TRBD1	TRBV7-3	-	CASSWTGDQPQHF	TGTGCCAGCAGCTGGACAGGGGATCAGCCCCAGCATTTT
TRBJ1-5	-	TRBV7-8	-	CASSLGSYSNQPQHF	TGTGCCAGCAGCTTAGGTAGCTATAGCAATCAGCCCCAGCATTTT
TRBJ2-1	TRBD2	TRBV4-3	-	CASSQDRDSGSWNEQFF	TGCGCCAGCAGCCAAGATCGGGATAGCGGGAGTTGGAATGAGCAGTTCTTC
TRBJ1-1	TRBD1	TRBV3-1/TRBV3-2	-	CASSLLDRFAFF	TGTGCCAGCAGCCTACTGGACAGGTTCGCTTTCTTT
TRBJ2-1	TRBD2	TRBV19	-	CASIPGAGRGSYNEQFF	TGTGCCAGTATCCCTGGAGCGGGACGGGGCTCCTACAATGAGCAGTTCTTC
TRBJ2-1	-	TRBV14	-	CASSQEGRGFDEQFF	TGTGCCAGCAGCCAAGAAGGCAGGGGATTCGATGAGCAGTTCTTC
TRBJ2-1	TRBD2	TRBV7-2	-	CASSPWTSGRYEQFF	TGTGCCAGCAGCCCCTGGACTAGCGGGAGATATGAGCAGTTCTTC
TRBJ2-1	-	TRBV6-1	-	CASSESWASFINEQFF	TGTGCCAGCAGTGAAAGTTGGGCTAGCTTTATAAATGAGCAGTTCTTC
TRBJ2-7	-	TRBV5-1	-	CASSSGQVKYEQYF	TGCGCCAGCAGCAGCGGTCAGGTCAAGTACGAGCAGTACTTC
TRBJ2-5	-	TRBV14	-	CASSRGWRGETQYF	TGTGCCAGCAGCCGAGGGTGGCGGGGAGAGACCCAGTACTTC
TRBJ1-5	-	TRBV11-2	-	CASSEGQNSNQPQHF	TGTGCCAGCAGCGAGGGACAAAATAGCAATCAGCCCCAGCATTTT
TRBJ1-2	-	TRBV15	-	CATSRDRGAYGYTF	TGTGCCACCAGCAGAGATCGGGGGGCCTATGGCTACACCTTC
TRBJ1-2	-	TRBV20-1	-	CSATGGIGYTF	TGCAGTGCTACCGGGGGAATCGGCTACACCTTC
TRBJ2-7	-	TRBV12-3/TRBV12-4	-	CASSQGSYEQYF	TGTGCCAGTTCCCAGGGCTCCTACGAGCAGTACTTC
TRBJ1-2	-	TRBV5-6	-	CASSGDGAVGYGYTF	TGTGCCAGCAGCGGGGACGGGGCCGTCGGCTATGGCTACACCTTC
TRBJ2-4	-	TRBV2	-	CASSEREAIQYF	TGTGCCAGCAGTGAAAGGGAGGCCATTCAGTACTTC
TRBJ2-2	-	TRBV9	once	CASSVYLTGELFF	TGTGCCAGCAGCGTATACCTCACCGGGGAGCTGTTTTTT
TRBJ2-7	TRBD1	TRBV5-4	-	CASSLDRVYEQYF	TGTGCCAGCAGCCTGGACAGGGTGTACGAGCAGTACTTC
TRBJ2-7	-	TRBV11-2	-	CASSLGMARRAYEQYF	TGTGCCAGCAGCTTAGGAATGGCGCGCAGAGCCTACGAGCAGTACTTC
TRBJ1-6	-	TRBV3-1/TRBV3-2	-	CASILADSSYNSPLHF	TGTGCCAGCATCTTGGCGGACTCCTCCTATAATTCACCCCTCCACTTT
TRBJ1-6	-	TRBV7-3	few	CASSLSLGSPLHF	TGTGCCAGCAGCTTATCCCTAGGTTCACCCCTCCACTTT
TRBJ2-7	-	TRBV19	-	CASSLSLGRHYEQYF	TGTGCCAGTAGCTTATCCCTCGGCCGCCACTACGAGCAGTACTTC
TRBJ1-2	-	TRBV5-1	-	CASSLPGNYGYTF	TGCGCCAGCAGCTTGCCGGGGAACTATGGCTACACCTTC
TRBJ1-3	-	TRBV27	-	CASRQGFGNTIYF	TGTGCCAGCAGACAGGGCTTCGGAAACACCATATATTTT
TRBJ1-6	-	TRBV4-3	-	CASSQGGLDSPLHF	TGCGCCAGCAGCCAAGGGGGATTAGATTCACCCCTCCACTTT
TRBJ1-5	-	TRBV15	-	CATSRDDLGGAQPQHF	TGTGCCACCAGCAGAGATGATTTGGGGGGTGCTCAGCCCCAGCATTTT
TRBJ1-2	-	TRBV12-3/TRBV12-4	-	CASSLNYGYTF	TGTGCCAGCAGTTTAAATTATGGCTACACCTTC
TRBJ1-1	-	TRBV5-4	-	CASSLEATSNTEAFF	TGTGCCAGCAGCTTGGAGGCCACCTCGAACACTGAAGCTTTCTTT
TRBJ1-2	TRBD1	TRBV7-8	-	CASSLVGGRGRGYGYTF	TGTGCCAGCAGCTTAGTTGGGGGCAGGGGGCGAGGCTATGGCTACACCTTC
TRBJ2-1	TRBD1	TRBV19	-	CASSIGVTGRLSYNEQFF	TGTGCCAGTAGTATAGGTGTGACAGGGCGGTTGTCCTACAATGAGCAGTTCTTC
TRBJ1-3	-	TRBV28	-	CASSFLSETIYF	TGTGCCAGCAGTTTTCTCTCGGAGACCATATATTTT
TRBJ2-2	TRBD2	TRBV15	-	CATSRSTSGYTGELFF	TGTGCCACCAGCAGATCGACTAGCGGGTACACCGGGGAGCTGTTTTTT
TRBJ2-4	-	TRBV11-1	-	CASSDGQLAKNIQYF	TGTGCCAGCAGCGATGGACAGCTAGCCAAAAACATTCAGTACTTC
TRBJ2-1	TRBD2	TRBV5-1	-	CASSPSGAGGTLNEQFF	TGCGCCAGCAGTCCTAGTGGAGCGGGAGGAACTTTAAATGAGCAGTTCTTC
TRBJ1-3	-	TRBV11-1	-	CASAPGPDSGNTIYF	TGTGCCAGCGCTCCCGGTCCGGACTCTGGAAACACCATATATTTT